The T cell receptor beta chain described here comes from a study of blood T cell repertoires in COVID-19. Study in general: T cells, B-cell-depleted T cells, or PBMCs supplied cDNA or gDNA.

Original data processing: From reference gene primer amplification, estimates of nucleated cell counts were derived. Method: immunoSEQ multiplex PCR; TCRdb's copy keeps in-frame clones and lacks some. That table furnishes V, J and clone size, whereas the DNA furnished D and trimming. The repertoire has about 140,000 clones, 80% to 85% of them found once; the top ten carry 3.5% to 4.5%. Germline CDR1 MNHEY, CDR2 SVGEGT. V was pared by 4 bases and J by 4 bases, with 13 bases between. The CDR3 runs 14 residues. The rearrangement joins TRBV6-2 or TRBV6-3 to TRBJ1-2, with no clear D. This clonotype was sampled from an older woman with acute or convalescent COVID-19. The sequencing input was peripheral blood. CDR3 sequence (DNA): TGTGCCAGCAGTTCAGCAGGCAGGCTCTATGGCTACACCTTC. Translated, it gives CASSSAGRLYGYTF.